The clone carrying this T cell receptor beta chain was counted only a few times. Its cognate antigen is unknown. A much larger clonotype is one base distant, so this may be a read error. The data were taken from a study of T cells in Graves' hyperthyroidism and ophthalmopathy. General study findings and limits: Within blood appeared most thyroid clonotypes that had expanded above 0.001. Ophthalmopathy prediction by the model preceded onset by a median approximately 5.9 months.

TCR beta CDR3 regions were amplified from RNA transcripts. First-round RT-PCR targeting the TCR CDR3 was performed with the HTBI primer set. TCRdb called the multiplex PCR reads again in MiXCR, with one record for every CDR3 protein. This table has more than 350,000 distinct CDR3 sequences, 13% to 15% appearing once. V trimming: 11 bases; J trimming: 6 bases; junction bases outside the gene matches: 16. CDR3 length: 16 amino acids. Germline CDR1 reads ENHRY; CDR2 reads SYGVKD. The chain employs TRBV10-3 and TRBJ2-3; the match to TRBD2 covers 11 bases. The source material was blood. The receptor was isolated from a woman aged 30 to 39 with Graves' ophthalmopathy. The CDR3 reads CAVKDVAGGGQDTQYF. For the CDR3, the DNA is TGTGCCGTCAAGGACGTAGCGGGGGGGGGTCAGGATACGCAGTATTTT.